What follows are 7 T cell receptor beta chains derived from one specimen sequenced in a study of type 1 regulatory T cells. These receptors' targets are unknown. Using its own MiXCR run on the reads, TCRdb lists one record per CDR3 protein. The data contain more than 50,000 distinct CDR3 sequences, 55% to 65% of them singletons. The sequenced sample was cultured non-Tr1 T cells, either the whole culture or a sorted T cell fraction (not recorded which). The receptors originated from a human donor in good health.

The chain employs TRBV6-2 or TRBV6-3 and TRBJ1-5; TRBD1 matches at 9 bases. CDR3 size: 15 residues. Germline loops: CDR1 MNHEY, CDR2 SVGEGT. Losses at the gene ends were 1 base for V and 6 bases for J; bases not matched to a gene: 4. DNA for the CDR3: TGTGCCAGCAGTTACTGGACAGGGGTTGGTCAGCCCCAGCATTTT. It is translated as CASSYWTGVGQPQHF.

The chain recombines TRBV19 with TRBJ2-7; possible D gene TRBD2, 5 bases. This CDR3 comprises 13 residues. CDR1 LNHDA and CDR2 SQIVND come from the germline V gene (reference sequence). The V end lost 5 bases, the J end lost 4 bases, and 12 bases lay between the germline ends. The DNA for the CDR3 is TGTGCCAGTAGTCAAGGTCGGGGTTACGAGCAGTACTTC. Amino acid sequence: CASSQGRGYEQYF.

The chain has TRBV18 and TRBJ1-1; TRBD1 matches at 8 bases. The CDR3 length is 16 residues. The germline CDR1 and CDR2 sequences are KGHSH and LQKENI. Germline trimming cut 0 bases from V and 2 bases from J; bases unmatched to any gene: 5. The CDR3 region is CASSPPMTGENTEAFF. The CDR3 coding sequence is TGTGCCAGCTCACCACCTATGACAGGGGAAAACACTGAAGCTTTCTTT.

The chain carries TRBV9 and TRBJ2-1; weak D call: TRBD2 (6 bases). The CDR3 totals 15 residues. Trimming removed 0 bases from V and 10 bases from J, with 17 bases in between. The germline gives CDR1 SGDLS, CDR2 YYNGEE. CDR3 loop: CASSVAGTMRGEQFF. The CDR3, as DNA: TGTGCCAGCAGCGTAGCTGGAACTATGCGGGGCGAGCAGTTCTTC.

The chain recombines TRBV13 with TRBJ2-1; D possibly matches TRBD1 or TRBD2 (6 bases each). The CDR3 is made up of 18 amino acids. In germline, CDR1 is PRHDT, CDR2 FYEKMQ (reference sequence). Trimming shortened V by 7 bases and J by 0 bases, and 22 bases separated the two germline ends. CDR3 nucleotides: TGTGCCAGCACTAAGGGGGGACGAGGACTTAGCTCCTACAATGAGCAGTTCTTC. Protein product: CASTKGGRGLSSYNEQFF.

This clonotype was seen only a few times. DNA for the CDR3: TGCAGTGCTAGAGTGGATGATTCACCCCTCCACTTT. Its translation: CSARVDDSPLHF. The gene calls are TRBV20-1 and TRBJ1-6; D unclear. The CDR3 has 12 amino acids. Germline V gene sequence: CDR1 DFQATT, CDR2 SNEGSKA (reference sequence). The V end was cut by 1 base, the J end by 8 bases, with 6 bases between.

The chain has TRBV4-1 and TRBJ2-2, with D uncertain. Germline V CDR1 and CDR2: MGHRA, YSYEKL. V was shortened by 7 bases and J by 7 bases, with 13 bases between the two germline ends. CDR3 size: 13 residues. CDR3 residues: CASTNPMDGELFF. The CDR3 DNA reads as TGCGCCAGCACGAACCCCATGGACGGGGAGCTGTTTTTT.